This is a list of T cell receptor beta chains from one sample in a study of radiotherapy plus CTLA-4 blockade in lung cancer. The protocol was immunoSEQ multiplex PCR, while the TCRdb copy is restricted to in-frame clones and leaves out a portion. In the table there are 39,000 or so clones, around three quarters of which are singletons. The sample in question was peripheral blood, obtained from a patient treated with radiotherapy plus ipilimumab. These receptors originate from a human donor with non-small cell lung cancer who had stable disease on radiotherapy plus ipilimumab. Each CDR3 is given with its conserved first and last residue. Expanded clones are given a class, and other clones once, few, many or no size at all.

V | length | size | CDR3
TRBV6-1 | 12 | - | CATNVKGETQYF
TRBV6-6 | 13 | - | CASSYSGQYGYTF
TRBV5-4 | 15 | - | CASSMDGFSYNEQFF
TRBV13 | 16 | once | CASRMSAPPFSEKLFF
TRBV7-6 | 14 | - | CASSPTRQASGYTF
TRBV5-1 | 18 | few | CASSLDGWSYSSGNTIYF
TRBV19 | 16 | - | CASSIQGGQGDSPLHF
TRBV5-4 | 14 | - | CASRTDRDGTEAFF
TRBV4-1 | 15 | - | CASSQNSGGPYGYTF
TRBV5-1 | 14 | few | CASAEGEGTTEAFF
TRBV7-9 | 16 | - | CATGGTGDFLNTEAFF
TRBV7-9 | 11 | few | CASSLFGGYTF